Shown below are 25 T cell receptor beta chains from a single sample sequenced in a study of cytotoxic CD8 clonotypes in ibrutinib-treated CLL. Repertoires were generated with immunoSEQ multiplex PCR, while TCRdb's copy carries only in-frame clones and drops some. The sample contains 200,000 to 250,000 clones, 70% of which appear only once. Sequenced material: PBMCs, taken after 24 months of ibrutinib treatment. Receptors were obtained from a human donor with chronic lymphocytic leukemia.

The chain joins TRBV9 to TRBJ2-5; D is tentatively TRBD1 or TRBD2 (5 bases each). This CDR3 has 17 residues. With 0 bases removed from V and 1 base from J, the gap between germline ends came to 16 bases. CDR1 and CDR2 from the germline V gene are SGDLS and YYNGEE. CDR3 loop: CASSVDQGGYPQETQYF. DNA for the CDR3: TGTGCCAGCAGCGTAGACCAGGGCGGGTACCCCCAAGAGACCCAGTACTTC.

This clone came up a few times. J is TRBJ2-7 and V is TRBV28; 10 bases are shared with TRBD2. V lost 5 bases and J lost 0; bases outside the gene matches: 7. The CDR3 runs 16 residues. Germline assignment: CDR1 MDHEN and CDR2 SYDVKM. The CDR3 reads CASSRRLAGLSYEQYF. In DNA, the CDR3 is TGTGCCAGCAGTCGGAGACTAGCGGGCCTCTCCTACGAGCAGTACTTC. Supplemented by reference TRBV28 and TRBJ2-7, the full variable domain reads DVKVTQSSRYLVKRTGEKVFLECVQDMDHENMFWYRQDPGLGLRLIYFSYDVKMKEKGDIPEGYSVSREKKERFSLILESASTNQTSMYLCASSRRLAGLSYEQYFGPGTRLTVT.

The gene calls are TRBV28 and TRBJ1-1; possible D gene TRBD1, 5 bases. The CDR3 spans 13 residues. The V gene's germline CDR1 is MDHEN and CDR2 SYDVKM. Trimming left V 7 bases short and J 6 bases short, with 15 bases between. The CDR3 here is CASTVDTSSEAFF. CDR3 coding DNA: TGTGCCAGCACCGTGGACACCTCATCTGAAGCTTTCTTT.

The rearrangement links TRBV9 to TRBJ2-7, with D uncertain. The CDR3 length is 16 residues. Germline V gene sequence: CDR1 SGDLS, CDR2 YYNGEE. V was trimmed by 1 base and J by 1 base, leaving 15 bases between them. As DNA, the CDR3 is TGTGCCAGCAGCGTAAGCGCCGGATCCGAATCCTACGAGCAGTACTTC. This codes for CASSVSAGSESYEQYF.

This clone has a handful of counts. This chain connects TRBV6-5 to TRBJ1-3; D may be TRBD1 (5 bases). The CDR3 is 14 amino acids. Trimming left V 4 bases short and J 1 base short, with 8 bases between. Germline values: CDR1 MNHEY, CDR2 SVGAGI. The CDR3 coding sequence is TGTGCCAGCAGTTCCCCAGGGTCTGGAAACACCATATATTTT. This encodes CASSSPGSGNTIYF.

This sequence joins TRBV4-1 and TRBJ2-4; D is ambiguous. The length of the CDR3 is 14 residues. Trimming pared 1 base from V and 2 bases from J, leaving 6 bases between. Looked up from germline, CDR1 is MGHRA and CDR2 is YSYEKL. This CDR3 reads CASSQVDPKNIQYF. CDR3 in DNA: TGCGCCAGCAGCCAAGTAGATCCCAAAAACATTCAGTACTTC.

This chain uses TRBV30 with TRBJ2-7, with 12 bases that match TRBD2. J gave up 5 bases and V 1 base, and 9 bases lay outside the gene matches. Germline V gives CDR1 GTSNPN, CDR2 SVGIG (reference sequence). The CDR3 runs 16 residues. CDR3 loop: CAWSARLAGEWDEQYF. CDR3 DNA sequence: TGTGCCTGGAGTGCCAGACTAGCGGGAGAATGGGACGAGCAGTACTTC.

The chain has TRBV19 and TRBJ2-7; D uncertain. The CDR3 spans 13 residues. V dropped 7 bases and J dropped 1 base, with 11 bases sitting between them. The germline V gene has CDR1 LNHDA and CDR2 SQIVND (reference sequence). CDR3 nucleotides: TGTGCCAGTACGCACGAACATTCCTACGAGCAGTACTTC. Its translation: CASTHEHSYEQYF.

The sample holds one count of this clone. The gene calls are TRBV5-1 and TRBJ2-5, with a weak D call TRBD1 (6 bases). V was cut by 1 base and J by 5 bases, with 9 bases left in between. CDR3 size: 13 residues. CDR1 is SGHRS, CDR2 YFSETQ, per germline. CDR3 DNA sequence: TGCGCCAGCAGCTTGCCAGGGGCGGAGACCCAGTACTTC. Protein product: CASSLPGAETQYF.

The chain combines TRBV20-1 with TRBJ2-7; D gene ambiguous. The germline CDR1 and CDR2 sequences are DFQATT and SNEGSKA (reference sequence). CDR3 length equals 11 residues. V was trimmed by 5 bases and J by 2 bases, leaving 7 bases between them. In DNA, the CDR3 is TGCAGTGCTTACATGCCCTACGAGCAGTACTTC. This codes for CSAYMPYEQYF.

The rearrangement joins TRBV4-1 to TRBJ2-7; D not certain. The CDR3 loop spans 13 amino acids. V was trimmed by 0 bases and J by 6 bases, leaving 9 bases between them. From germline, CDR1 is MGHRA and CDR2 YSYEKL. The CDR3 nucleotides are TGCGCCAGCAGCCAAGAGCGGTTCCGCGAGCAGTACTTC. Its translation is CASSQERFREQYF.

The chain joins TRBV7-6 to TRBJ2-3; no reliable D call. The CDR3 length is 13 residues. Germline lookup yields CDR1 SGHVS and CDR2 FNYEAQ. V was cut by 5 bases and J by 1 base, with 7 bases left in between. Written as DNA, the CDR3 is TGTGCCAGCAGCCCCCCCGGCACAGATACGCAGTATTTT. Translation: CASSPPGTDTQYF.

V gene TRBV7-8 combines with J gene TRBJ1-1, with 8 positions matching TRBD1. CDR3 size: 15 residues. The trim removed 5 bases at V and 6 bases at J, leaving 11 bases unmatched. Germline V gives CDR1 SGHVS, CDR2 FQNEAQ. The CDR3 protein is CASSQWTQGGSEAFF. The CDR3 region has the DNA TGTGCCAGCAGCCAGTGGACACAGGGGGGATCTGAAGCTTTCTTT.

V and J are TRBV6-5 and TRBJ2-5; the D gene is possibly TRBD2 (5 bases). V dropped 2 bases and J dropped 6 bases, with 19 bases sitting between them. The CDR3 sequence is 16 residues long. Germline V gene data show CDR1 as MNHEY and CDR2 as SVGAGI. The chain's CDR3 is CASSYDGSPPLKTQYF. In DNA form, the CDR3 reads TGTGCCAGCAGTTACGATGGGAGTCCACCTTTGAAGACCCAGTACTTC.

The chain employs TRBV11-2 and TRBJ1-2, with unresolved D. Trimming left V 0 bases short and J 8 bases short, with 13 bases between. This CDR3 spans 14 amino acids. CDR1 is SGHAT and CDR2 is FQNNGV in the germline V gene. The CDR3 DNA follows: TGTGCCAGCAGCTTAGATTATCAAGGCGACGGCTACACCTTC. Its translation: CASSLDYQGDGYTF.

There are a few counts of this clone. V gene TRBV2 combines with J gene TRBJ2-7; D possibly corresponds to TRBD2 (6 bases). The V end lost 1 base, the J end lost 3 bases, and 13 bases lay between the germline ends. CDR1 and CDR2 from the germline V gene are SNHLY and FYNNEI. This CDR3 spans 15 amino acids. The chain's CDR3 is CASSEVSGTNYEQYF. The CDR3 DNA reads TGTGCCAGCAGTGAAGTTAGCGGAACGAACTACGAGCAGTACTTC.

CDR3 DNA sequence: TGTGCCAGCACCGTTCAGGGAGCACGCGGGAGGGCCCTCCCGGCGGAGACCCAGTACTTC. Translation gives CASTVQGARGRALPAETQYF. The chain employs TRBV2 and TRBJ2-5; TRBD2 agrees at 9 bases. The ends lost 7 bases at V and 5 bases at J; junction bases unmatched: 26. This CDR3 has 20 residues. Per the germline V gene, CDR1 is SNHLY and CDR2 is FYNNEI.

The chain joins TRBV4-1 to TRBJ2-1; the match to TRBD2 covers 7 bases. The CDR3 length is 17 residues. The V segment lost 0 bases and the J segment 13 bases; nucleotides outside the gene matches: 18. CDR1 and CDR2 (germline): MGHRA, YSYEKL. CDR3 residues: CASSQDIEGGPGRPQFF. CDR3 nucleotide sequence: TGCGCCAGCAGCCAAGATATTGAGGGAGGGCCGGGGCGCCCCCAGTTCTTC.

The chain employs TRBV11-2 and TRBJ1-1; D unclear. Germline V gene sequence: CDR1 SGHAT, CDR2 FQNNGV. V was clipped by 2 bases and J by 8 bases, with 12 bases between them. The CDR3 covers 13 residues. The CDR3 coding sequence is TGTGCCAGCAGCTTATATCACAGTGGGGAAGCTTTCTTT. It translates to CASSLYHSGEAFF.

V is TRBV7-3 and J is TRBJ2-7, with 12 bases fitting TRBD2. The V segment lost 5 bases and the J segment 4 bases; nucleotides outside the gene matches: 6. CDR3 length: 15 residues. Germline CDR1 reads SGHTA; CDR2 reads FQGTGA. The CDR3 DNA sequence: TGTGCCAGCAGCCCGACTAGCGGGAGAGGGTACGAGCAGTACTTC. Protein product: CASSPTSGRGYEQYF. Combining the CDR3 with reference TRBV7-3 and TRBJ2-7 gives the whole variable domain GAGVSQTPSNKVTEKGKYVELRCDPISGHTALYWYRQSLGQGPEFLIYFQGTGAADDSGLPNDRFFAVRPEGSVSTLKIQRTERGDSAVYLCASSPTSGRGYEQYFGPGTRLTVT.

The gene calls are TRBV6-1 and TRBJ1-2, with D perhaps TRBD1 (5 bases). The CDR3 is made up of 12 amino acids. Per the germline V gene, CDR1 is MNHNS and CDR2 is SASEGT. The V and J ends lost 6 bases and 6 bases respectively, with 11 bases between them. The CDR3 nucleotides are TGTGCCAGCAGGGGGACTGGAAATGGCTACACCTTC. This gives the protein CASRGTGNGYTF.

This clone has a handful of counts. V usage is TRBV27 and J usage is TRBJ2-5; TRBD2 aligns across 8 bases. Germline loops: CDR1 MNHEY, CDR2 SMNVEV (reference sequence). V shed 2 bases, J shed 4 bases, and the junction held 6 bases outside the gene matches. This CDR3 region has 15 residues. CDR3 in amino acids: CASSLGTRVGETQYF. CDR3 bases: TGTGCCAGCAGTTTAGGGACTAGGGTAGGAGAGACCCAGTACTTC.

The chain carries TRBV9 and TRBJ1-1; 8 bases are shared with TRBD1. Germline V lookup: CDR1 SGDLS, CDR2 YYNGEE. This CDR3 spans 14 amino acids. The V segment lost 4 bases and the J segment 9 bases; nucleotides outside the gene matches: 11. CDR3 loop: CASSKDRDDRKAFF. For the CDR3, the DNA is TGTGCCAGCAGCAAGGACAGGGACGACCGGAAAGCTTTCTTT.

The rearrangement joins TRBV5-5 to TRBJ1-1, with unresolved D. Trimming removed 4 bases from V and 5 bases from J, with 6 bases in between. The germline gives CDR1 SGHKS, CDR2 YYEKEE (reference sequence). The CDR3 extends over 11 amino acids. Written as DNA, the CDR3 is TGTGCCAGCAGCCAAGGTACTGAAGCTTTCTTT. As protein: CASSQGTEAFF.

This rearrangement joins TRBV2 to TRBJ1-5; TRBD1 agrees at 7 bases. V lost 5 bases, J lost 0 bases, and 4 bases stayed unmatched. This CDR3 is built from 15 residues. Germline loops: CDR1 SNHLY, CDR2 FYNNEI. The CDR3 DNA sequence: TGTGCCAGCAGTCTGACAGGGAATAGCAATCAGCCCCAGCATTTT. Protein sequence: CASSLTGNSNQPQHF.